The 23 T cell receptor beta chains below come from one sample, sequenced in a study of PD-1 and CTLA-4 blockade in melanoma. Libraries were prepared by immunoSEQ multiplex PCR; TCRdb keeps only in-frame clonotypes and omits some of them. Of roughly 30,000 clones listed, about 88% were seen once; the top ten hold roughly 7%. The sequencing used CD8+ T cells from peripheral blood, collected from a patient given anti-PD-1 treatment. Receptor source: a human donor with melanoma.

Written as DNA, the CDR3 is TGTGCCAGCTCCGACCCTAGAAGTACAGGGGTGGATAGCGAAAAACTGTTTTTT. Its protein product is CASSDPRSTGVDSEKLFF. The J gene is TRBJ1-4, the V gene TRBV18; 7 positions agree with TRBD1. This CDR3 region has 18 residues. V shed 6 bases, J shed 8 bases, and the junction held 21 bases outside the gene matches. CDR1 and CDR2 from the germline V gene are KGHSH and LQKENI. Based on the CDR3 plus reference TRBV18 and TRBJ1-4, the full variable domain is NAGVMQNPRHLVRRRGQEARLRCSPMKGHSHVYWYRQLPEEGLKFMVYLQKENIIDESGMPKERFSAEFPKEGPSILRIQQVVRGDSAAYFCASSDPRSTGVDSEKLFFGSGTQLSVL.

The CDR3 protein is CASTEDRNSNQPQHF. DNA for the CDR3: TGTGCCAGTACCGAGGACAGAAATAGCAATCAGCCCCAGCATTTT. The chain employs TRBV19 and TRBJ1-5; tentative D call: TRBD1 (6 bases). This CDR3 has 15 residues. From germline, CDR1 is LNHDA and CDR2 SQIVND (reference sequence). V was clipped by 7 bases and J by 0 bases, with 13 bases between them. The full variable domain, with the rest looked up from reference TRBV19 and TRBJ1-5, is DGGITQSPKYLFRKEGQNVTLSCEQNLNHDAMYWYRQDPGQGLRLIYYSQIVNDFQKGDIAEGYSVSREKKESFPLTVTSAQKNPTAFYLCASTEDRNSNQPQHFGDGTRLSIL.

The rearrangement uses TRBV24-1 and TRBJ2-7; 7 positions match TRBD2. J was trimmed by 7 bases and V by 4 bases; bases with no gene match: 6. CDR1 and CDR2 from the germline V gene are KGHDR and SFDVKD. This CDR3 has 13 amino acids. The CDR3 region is CATSEGRALEQYF. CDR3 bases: TGTGCCACCAGTGAAGGGAGGGCCCTGGAGCAGTACTTC.

The CDR3 region has the DNA TGCGCCAGCAGCCAAGGGGCCTTTGTGGAAGGTGGAATAAGACCTAACTATGGCTACACCTTC. This sequence encodes CASSQGAFVEGGIRPNYGYTF. V is TRBV4-3 and J is TRBJ1-2; D gene unclear. The CDR3 runs 21 residues. CDR1 LGHNA and CDR2 YSLEER come from the germline V gene. V was trimmed by 1 base and J by 0 bases, leaving 27 bases between them.

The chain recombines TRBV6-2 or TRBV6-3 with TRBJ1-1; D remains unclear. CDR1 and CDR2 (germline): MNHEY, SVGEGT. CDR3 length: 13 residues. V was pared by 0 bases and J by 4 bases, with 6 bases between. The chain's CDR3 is CASSYSGSTEAFF. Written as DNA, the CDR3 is TGTGCCAGCAGTTACTCGGGGAGCACTGAAGCTTTCTTT.

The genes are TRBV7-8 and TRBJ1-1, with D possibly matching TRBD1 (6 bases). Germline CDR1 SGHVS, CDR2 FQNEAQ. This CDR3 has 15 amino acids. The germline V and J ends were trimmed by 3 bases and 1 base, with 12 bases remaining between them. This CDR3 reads CASSFRDTSNTEAFF. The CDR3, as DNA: TGTGCCAGCAGCTTCCGGGACACATCGAACACTGAAGCTTTCTTT.

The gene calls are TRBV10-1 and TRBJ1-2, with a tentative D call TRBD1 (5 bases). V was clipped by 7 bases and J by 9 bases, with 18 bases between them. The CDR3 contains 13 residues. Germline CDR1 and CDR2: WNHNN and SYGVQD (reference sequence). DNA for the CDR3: TGCGCCAGCATCCACAGGAGGTGTAATAGCTACACCTTC. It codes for CASIHRRCNSYTF.

The CDR3 here is CASSSGAGYEQYF. CDR3 sequence (DNA): TGTGCCAGTAGTTCCGGGGCGGGCTACGAGCAGTACTTC. This sequence joins TRBV19 and TRBJ2-7; either TRBD1 or TRBD2 may supply D (5 bases each). This CDR3 contains 13 residues. Germline V gene lookup returns CDR1 LNHDA and CDR2 SQIVND (reference sequence). V dropped 5 bases and J dropped 3 bases, with 11 bases sitting between them.

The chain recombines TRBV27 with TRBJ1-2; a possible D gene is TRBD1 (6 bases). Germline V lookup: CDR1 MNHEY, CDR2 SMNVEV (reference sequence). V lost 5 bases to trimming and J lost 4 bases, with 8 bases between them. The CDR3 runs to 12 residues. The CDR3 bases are TGTGCCAGCAGTAGCAGGGGCTATGGCTACACCTTC. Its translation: CASSSRGYGYTF.

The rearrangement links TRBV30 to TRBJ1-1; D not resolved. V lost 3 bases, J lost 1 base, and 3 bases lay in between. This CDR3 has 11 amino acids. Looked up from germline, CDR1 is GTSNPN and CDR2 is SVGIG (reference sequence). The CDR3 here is CAWRGNTEAFF. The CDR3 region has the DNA TGTGCCTGGAGGGGGAACACTGAAGCTTTCTTT.

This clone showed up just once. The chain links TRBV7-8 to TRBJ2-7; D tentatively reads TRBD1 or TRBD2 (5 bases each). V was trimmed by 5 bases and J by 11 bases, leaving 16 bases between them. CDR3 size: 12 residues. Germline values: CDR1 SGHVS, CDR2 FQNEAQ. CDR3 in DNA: TGTGCCAGCAGCCCCGGAGGTCAGGGAAAGTACTTC. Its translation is CASSPGGQGKYF.

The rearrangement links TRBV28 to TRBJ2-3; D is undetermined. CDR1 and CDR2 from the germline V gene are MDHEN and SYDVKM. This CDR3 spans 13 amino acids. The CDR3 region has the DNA TGTGGAACCTCTCCTCCTAGCACAGATACGCAGTATTTT. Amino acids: CGTSPPSTDTQYF.

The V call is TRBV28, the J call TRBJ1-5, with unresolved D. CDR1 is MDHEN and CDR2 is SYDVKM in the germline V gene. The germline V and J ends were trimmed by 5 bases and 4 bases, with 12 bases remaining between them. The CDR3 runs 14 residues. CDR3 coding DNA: TGTGCCAGCAGTAGTCAGGTTGGTAATCAGCCCCAGCATTTT. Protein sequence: CASSSQVGNQPQHF.

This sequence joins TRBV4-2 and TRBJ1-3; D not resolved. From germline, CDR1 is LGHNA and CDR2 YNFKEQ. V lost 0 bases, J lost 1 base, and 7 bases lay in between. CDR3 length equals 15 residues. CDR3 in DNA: TGTGCCAGCAGCCAAGATGCGCATTCTGGAAACACCATATATTTT. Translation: CASSQDAHSGNTIYF.

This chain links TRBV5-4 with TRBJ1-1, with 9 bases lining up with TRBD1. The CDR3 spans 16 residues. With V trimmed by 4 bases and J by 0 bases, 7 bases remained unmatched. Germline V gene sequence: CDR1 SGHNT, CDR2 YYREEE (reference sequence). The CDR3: CASSHDRGGMNTEAFF. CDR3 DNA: TGTGCCAGCAGCCATGACAGGGGGGGTATGAACACTGAAGCTTTCTTT.

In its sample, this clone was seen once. In DNA, the CDR3 is TGTGCCAGCAGTTCGGGGACAGGGAAGTACGAGCAGTACTTC. Protein sequence: CASSSGTGKYEQYF. This chain links TRBV6-5 with TRBJ2-7; 9 nucleotides match TRBD1. Germline V gene lookup returns CDR1 MNHEY and CDR2 SVGAGI. The CDR3 has 14 amino acids. The J segment lost 4 bases and the V segment lost 4 bases, leaving 5 bases of the junction unmatched.

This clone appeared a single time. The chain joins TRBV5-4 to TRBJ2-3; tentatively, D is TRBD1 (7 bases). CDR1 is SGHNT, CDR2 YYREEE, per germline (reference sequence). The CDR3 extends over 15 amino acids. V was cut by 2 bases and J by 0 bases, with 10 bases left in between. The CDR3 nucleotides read TGTGCCAGCAGCTTCCAGGGGGGAAGCACAGATACGCAGTATTTT. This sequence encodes CASSFQGGSTDTQYF.

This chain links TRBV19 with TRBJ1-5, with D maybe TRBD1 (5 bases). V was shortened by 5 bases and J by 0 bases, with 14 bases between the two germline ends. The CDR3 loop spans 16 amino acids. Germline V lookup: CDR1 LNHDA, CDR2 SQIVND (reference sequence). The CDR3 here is CASSVRQTDSNQPQHF. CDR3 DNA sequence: TGTGCCAGTAGTGTCCGACAGACAGATAGCAATCAGCCCCAGCATTTT. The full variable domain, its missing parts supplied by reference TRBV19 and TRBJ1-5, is DGGITQSPKYLFRKEGQNVTLSCEQNLNHDAMYWYRQDPGQGLRLIYYSQIVNDFQKGDIAEGYSVSREKKESFPLTVTSAQKNPTAFYLCASSVRQTDSNQPQHFGDGTRLSIL.

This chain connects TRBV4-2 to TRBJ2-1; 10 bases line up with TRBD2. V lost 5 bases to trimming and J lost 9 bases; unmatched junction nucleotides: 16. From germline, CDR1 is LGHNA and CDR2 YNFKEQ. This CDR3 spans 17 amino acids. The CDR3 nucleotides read TGTGCCAGCAGCGAAAGGTCGGCAGCGGGGGGGAGTGTTGAGCAGTTCTTC. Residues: CASSERSAAGGSVEQFF.

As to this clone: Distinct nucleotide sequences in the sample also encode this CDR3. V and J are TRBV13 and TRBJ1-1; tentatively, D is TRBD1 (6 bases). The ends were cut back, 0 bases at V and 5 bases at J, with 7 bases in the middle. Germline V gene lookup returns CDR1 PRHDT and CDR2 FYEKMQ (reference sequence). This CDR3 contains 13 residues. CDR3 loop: CASSLGGGTEAFF. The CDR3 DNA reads TGTGCCAGCAGCTTAGGAGGGGGGACTGAAGCTTTCTTT.

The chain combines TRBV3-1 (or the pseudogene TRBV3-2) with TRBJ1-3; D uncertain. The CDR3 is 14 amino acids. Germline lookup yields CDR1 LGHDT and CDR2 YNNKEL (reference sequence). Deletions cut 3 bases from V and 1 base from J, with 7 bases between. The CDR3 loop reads CASSHKFSGNTIYF. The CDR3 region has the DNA TGTGCCAGCAGCCATAAATTTTCTGGAAACACCATATATTTT.

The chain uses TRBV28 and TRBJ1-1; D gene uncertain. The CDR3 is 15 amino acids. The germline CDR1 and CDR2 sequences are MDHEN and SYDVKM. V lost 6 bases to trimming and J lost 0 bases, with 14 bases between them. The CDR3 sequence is CASRRESLMNTEAFF. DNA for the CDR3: TGTGCCAGCAGGCGGGAGTCCTTAATGAACACTGAAGCTTTCTTT.

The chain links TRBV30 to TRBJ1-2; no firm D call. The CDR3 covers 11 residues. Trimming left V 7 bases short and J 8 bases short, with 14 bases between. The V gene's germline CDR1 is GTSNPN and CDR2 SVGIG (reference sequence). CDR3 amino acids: CAYDPGWGYTF. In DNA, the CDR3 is TGTGCCTATGACCCGGGGTGGGGCTACACCTTC.